This T cell receptor beta chain was identified in a study of cytomegalovirus exposure and HLA in healthy donors. The study, taken as a whole, reports: Several V segments, TRBV6-2 and TRBV6-3 among them, could not be told apart and were dropped.

The PCR employed 60 Vbeta primers together with 13 Jbeta primers. Assay used: immunoSEQ multiplex PCR; TCRdb lists only in-frame clones, some missing. Of roughly 170,000 clones listed, around 74% are singletons. As regards this clone: Its antigen is not identified.

This CDR3 contains 14 residues. CDR1 and CDR2 (germline): SGHTA, FQGNSA. V lost 5 bases, J lost 11 bases, and 19 bases lay in between. The sample comprised PBMCs. The rearrangement links TRBV7-2 to TRBJ1-3; D may be TRBD1 (6 bases). The origin of this receptor is a female donor in good health and CMV-seronegative. The CDR3 DNA is TGTGCCAGCAGCCCCGGACAGTTTTGGACCGCCATATATTTT. Encoded protein: CASSPGQFWTAIYF.